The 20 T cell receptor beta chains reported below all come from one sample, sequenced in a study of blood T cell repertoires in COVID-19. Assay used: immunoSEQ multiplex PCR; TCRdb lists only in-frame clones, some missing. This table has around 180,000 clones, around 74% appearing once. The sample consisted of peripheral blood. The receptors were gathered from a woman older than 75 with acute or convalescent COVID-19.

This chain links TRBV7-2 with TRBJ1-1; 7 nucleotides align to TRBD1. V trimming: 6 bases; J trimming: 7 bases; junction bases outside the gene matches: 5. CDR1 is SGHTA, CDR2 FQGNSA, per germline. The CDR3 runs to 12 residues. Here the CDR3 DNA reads TGTGCCAGCAGTGATAGGGGGCTTGAAGCTTTCTTT. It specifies CASSDRGLEAFF. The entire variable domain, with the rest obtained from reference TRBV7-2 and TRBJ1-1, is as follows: GAGVSQSPSNKVTEKGKDVELRCDPISGHTALYWYRQSLGQGLEFLIYFQGNSAPDKSGLPSDRFSAERTGGSVSTLTIQRTQQEDSAVYLCASSDRGLEAFFGQGTRLTVV.

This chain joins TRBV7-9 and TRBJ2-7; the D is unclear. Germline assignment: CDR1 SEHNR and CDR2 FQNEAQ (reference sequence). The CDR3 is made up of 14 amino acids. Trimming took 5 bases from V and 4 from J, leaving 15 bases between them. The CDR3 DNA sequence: TGTGCCAGCAGCCCCGTTTACCAGTCATACGAGCAGTACTTC. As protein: CASSPVYQSYEQYF.

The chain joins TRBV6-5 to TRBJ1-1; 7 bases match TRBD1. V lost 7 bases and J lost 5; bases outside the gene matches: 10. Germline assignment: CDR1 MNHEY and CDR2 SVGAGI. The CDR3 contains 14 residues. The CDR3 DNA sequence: TGTGCCAGCAAGAAACAGGGGAGGAGGACTGAAGCTTTCTTT. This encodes CASKKQGRRTEAFF.

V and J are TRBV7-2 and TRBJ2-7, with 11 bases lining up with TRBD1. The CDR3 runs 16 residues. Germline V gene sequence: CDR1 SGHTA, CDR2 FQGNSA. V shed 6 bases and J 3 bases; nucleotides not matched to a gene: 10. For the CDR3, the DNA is TGTGCCAGCAGACCATTTGGCGGGACAGGGGGCTACGAGCAGTACTTC. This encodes CASRPFGGTGGYEQYF.

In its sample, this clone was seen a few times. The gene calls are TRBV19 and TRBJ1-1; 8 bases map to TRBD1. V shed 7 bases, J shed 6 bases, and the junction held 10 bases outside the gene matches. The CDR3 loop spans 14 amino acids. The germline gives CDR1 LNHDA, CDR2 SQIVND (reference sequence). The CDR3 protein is CASKVQGAIAEAFF. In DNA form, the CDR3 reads TGTGCCAGTAAGGTTCAGGGGGCGATCGCTGAAGCTTTCTTT.

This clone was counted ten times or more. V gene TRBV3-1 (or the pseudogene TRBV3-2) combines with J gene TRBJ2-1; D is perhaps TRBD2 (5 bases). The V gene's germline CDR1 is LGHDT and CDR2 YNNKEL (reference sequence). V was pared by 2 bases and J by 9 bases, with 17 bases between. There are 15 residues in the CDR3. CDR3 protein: CASSQSAVGSAEQFF. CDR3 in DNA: TGTGCCAGCAGCCAAAGCGCTGTGGGGAGTGCTGAGCAGTTCTTC.

The CDR3 sequence: CASLGLGTIDEQFF. In nucleotides, the CDR3 is TGTGCCAGCCTAGGACTAGGTACCATCGATGAGCAGTTCTTC. V gene TRBV28 combines with J gene TRBJ2-1; 7 bases line up with TRBD2. CDR1 is MDHEN, CDR2 SYDVKM, per germline. The length of the CDR3 is 14 residues. The V and J ends lost 8 bases and 8 bases, in that order; junction bases with no gene match: 12. The entire variable domain, with the rest obtained from reference TRBV28 and TRBJ2-1, is as follows: DVKVTQSSRYLVKRTGEKVFLECVQDMDHENMFWYRQDPGLGLRLIYFSYDVKMKEKGDIPEGYSVSREKKERFSLILESASTNQTSMYLCASLGLGTIDEQFFGPGTRLTVL.

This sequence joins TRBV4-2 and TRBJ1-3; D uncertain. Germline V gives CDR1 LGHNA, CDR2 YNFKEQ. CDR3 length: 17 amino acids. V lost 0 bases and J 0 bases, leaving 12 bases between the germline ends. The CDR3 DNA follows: TGTGCCAGCAGCCAAGATCTCGCGGCCTCCTCTGGAAACACCATATATTTT. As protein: CASSQDLAASSGNTIYF.

CDR3: CASSTEGGETQYF. CDR3 coding DNA: TGTGCCAGCAGTACAGAAGGTGGCGAGACCCAGTACTTC. The rearrangement links TRBV6-5 to TRBJ2-5; D ambiguous. This CDR3 has 13 residues. V was cut by 5 bases and J by 5 bases, with 12 bases left in between. Per germline, CDR1 MNHEY and CDR2 SVGAGI.

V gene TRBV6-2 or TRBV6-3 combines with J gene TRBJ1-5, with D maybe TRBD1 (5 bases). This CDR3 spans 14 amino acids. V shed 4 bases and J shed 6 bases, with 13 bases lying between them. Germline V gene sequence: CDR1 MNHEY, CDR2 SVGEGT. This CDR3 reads CASSSPGQSQPQHF. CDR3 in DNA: TGTGCCAGCAGTTCGCCCGGACAAAGTCAGCCCCAGCATTTT.

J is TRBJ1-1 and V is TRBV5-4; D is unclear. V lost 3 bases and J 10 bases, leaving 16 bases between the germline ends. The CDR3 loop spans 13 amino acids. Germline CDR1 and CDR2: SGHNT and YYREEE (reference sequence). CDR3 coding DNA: TGTGCCAGCAGCTCGACTCCCGAACGAGGAGCTTTCTTT. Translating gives CASSSTPERGAFF. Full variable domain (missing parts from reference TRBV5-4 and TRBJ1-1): ETGVTQSPTHLIKTRGQQVTLRCSSQSGHNTVSWYQQALGQGPQFIFQYYREEENGRGNFPPRFSGLQFPNYSSELNVNALELDDSALYLCASSSTPERGAFFGQGTRLTVV.

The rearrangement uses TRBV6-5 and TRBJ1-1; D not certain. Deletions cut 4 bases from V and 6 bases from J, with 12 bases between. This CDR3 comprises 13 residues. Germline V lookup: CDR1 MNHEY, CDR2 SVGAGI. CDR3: CASSFQLSSEAFF. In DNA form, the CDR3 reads TGTGCCAGCAGTTTTCAACTTTCGTCTGAAGCTTTCTTT.

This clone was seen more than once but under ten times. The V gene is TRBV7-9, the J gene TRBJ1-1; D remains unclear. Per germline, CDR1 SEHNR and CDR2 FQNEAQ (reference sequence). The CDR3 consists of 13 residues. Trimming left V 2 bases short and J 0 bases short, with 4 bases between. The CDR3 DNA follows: TGTGCCAGCAGCTTACAGATGAACACTGAAGCTTTCTTT. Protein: CASSLQMNTEAFF.

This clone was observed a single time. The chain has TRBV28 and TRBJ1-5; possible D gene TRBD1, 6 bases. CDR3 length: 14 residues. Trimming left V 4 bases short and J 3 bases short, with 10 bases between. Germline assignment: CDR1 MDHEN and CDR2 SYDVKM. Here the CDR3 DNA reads TGTGCCAGCAGTTATGGGGGACACAATCAGCCCCAGCATTTT. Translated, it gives CASSYGGHNQPQHF. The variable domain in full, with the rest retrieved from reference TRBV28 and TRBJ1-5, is DVKVTQSSRYLVKRTGEKVFLECVQDMDHENMFWYRQDPGLGLRLIYFSYDVKMKEKGDIPEGYSVSREKKERFSLILESASTNQTSMYLCASSYGGHNQPQHFGDGTRLSIL.

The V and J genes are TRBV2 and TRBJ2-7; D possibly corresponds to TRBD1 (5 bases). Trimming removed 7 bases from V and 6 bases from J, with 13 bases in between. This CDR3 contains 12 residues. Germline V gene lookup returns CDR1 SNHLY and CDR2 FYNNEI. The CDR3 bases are TGTGCCAGCAACCCGACAGCATCCGAGCAGTACTTC. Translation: CASNPTASEQYF.

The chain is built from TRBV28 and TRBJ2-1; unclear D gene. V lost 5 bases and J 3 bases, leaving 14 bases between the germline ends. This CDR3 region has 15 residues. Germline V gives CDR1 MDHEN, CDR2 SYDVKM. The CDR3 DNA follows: TGTGCCAGCAGTCCCCCGCAGGTGTACTACAATGAGCAGTTCTTC. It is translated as CASSPPQVYYNEQFF.

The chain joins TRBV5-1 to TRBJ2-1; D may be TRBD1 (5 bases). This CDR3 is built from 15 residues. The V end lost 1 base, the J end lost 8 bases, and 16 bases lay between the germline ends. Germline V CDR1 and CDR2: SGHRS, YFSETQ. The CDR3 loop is CASSLRGGPFDEQFF. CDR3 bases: TGCGCCAGCAGCTTGAGGGGTGGCCCCTTTGATGAGCAGTTCTTC.

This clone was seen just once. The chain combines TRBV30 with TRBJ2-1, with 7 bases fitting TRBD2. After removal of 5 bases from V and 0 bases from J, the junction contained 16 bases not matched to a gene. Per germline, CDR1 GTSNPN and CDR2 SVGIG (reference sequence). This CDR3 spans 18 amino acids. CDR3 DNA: TGTGCCTGGGAGCGATCTGGCGGGAGAAGAAGCTCCTACAATGAGCAGTTCTTC. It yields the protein CAWERSGGRRSSYNEQFF. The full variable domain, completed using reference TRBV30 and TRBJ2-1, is SQTIHQWPATLVQPVGSPLSLECTVEGTSNPNLYWYRQAAGRGLQLLFYSVGIGQISSEVPQNLSASRPQDRQFILSSKKLLLSDSGFYLCAWERSGGRRSSYNEQFFGPGTRLTVL.

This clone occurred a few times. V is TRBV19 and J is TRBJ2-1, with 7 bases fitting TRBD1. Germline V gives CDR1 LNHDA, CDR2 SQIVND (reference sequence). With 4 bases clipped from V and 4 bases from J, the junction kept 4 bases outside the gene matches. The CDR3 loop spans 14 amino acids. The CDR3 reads CASSNLGQYNEQFF. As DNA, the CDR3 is TGTGCCAGTAGTAATTTGGGACAGTACAATGAGCAGTTCTTC.

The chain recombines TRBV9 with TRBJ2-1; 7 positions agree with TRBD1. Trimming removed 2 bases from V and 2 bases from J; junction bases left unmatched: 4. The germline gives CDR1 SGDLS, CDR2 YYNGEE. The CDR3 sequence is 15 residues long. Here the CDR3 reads CASSVPGGTYNEQFF. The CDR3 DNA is TGTGCCAGCAGCGTCCCAGGGGGTACCTACAATGAGCAGTTCTTC.